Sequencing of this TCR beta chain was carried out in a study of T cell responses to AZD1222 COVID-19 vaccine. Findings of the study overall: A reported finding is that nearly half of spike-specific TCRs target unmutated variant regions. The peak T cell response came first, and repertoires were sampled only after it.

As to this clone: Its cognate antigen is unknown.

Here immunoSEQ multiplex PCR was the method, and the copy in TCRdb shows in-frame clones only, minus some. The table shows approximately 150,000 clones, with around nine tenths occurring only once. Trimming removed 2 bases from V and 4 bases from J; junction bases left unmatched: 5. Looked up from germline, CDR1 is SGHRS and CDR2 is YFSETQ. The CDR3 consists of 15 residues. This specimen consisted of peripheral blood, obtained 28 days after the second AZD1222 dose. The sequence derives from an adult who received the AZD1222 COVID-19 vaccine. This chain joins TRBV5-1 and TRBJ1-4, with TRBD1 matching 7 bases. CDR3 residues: CASSFRDSNNEKLFF. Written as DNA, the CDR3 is TGCGCCAGCAGCTTCCGGGACAGCAATAATGAAAAACTGTTTTTT.